This note documents a single TCR beta chain sequence. The repertoire was sequenced with immunoSEQ multiplex PCR; TCRdb's copy has only in-frame clones and lacks some. The sample holds a few hundred thousand clones, about 87% seen once. The data belong to a study of blood T cell repertoires in COVID-19. Turning to the study itself: Nucleic acid was either cDNA or gDNA, and it came from T cells, B-cell-depleted T cells, or PBMCs.

CDR1 and CDR2 from the germline V gene are LGHNA and YSLEER. The CDR3 spans 15 residues. With 1 base removed from V and 9 bases from J, the gap between germline ends came to 16 bases. The chain combines TRBV4-3 with TRBJ2-1, with D tentatively TRBD1 (6 bases). Input material: peripheral blood. The source of this sequence is a man in his 60s with acute or convalescent COVID-19. CDR3 sequence reads: CASSQGGQGYGEQFF. DNA of the CDR3: TGCGCCAGCAGCCAAGGGGGGCAGGGGTACGGTGAGCAGTTCTTC.